The clone carrying this T cell receptor (beta chain) was picked up a small number of times. CDR1 and CDR2 (germline): SGHTA, FQGNSA. The CDR3 loop spans 13 amino acids. With 5 bases removed from V and 8 bases from J, the gap between germline ends came to 15 bases. Via MiXCR, TCRdb re-called the RT-PCR reads, giving one row per CDR3 protein. The table lists under 200,000 distinct CDR3 sequences, 30% of them singletons. This sample stems from a study of patients and donors after allogeneic stem cell transplantation. Sequenced material: blood, either unsorted or a sorted T cell fraction (not recorded which). The sequence was collected from a human donor who was either an allogeneic HSCT recipient or a stem cell or donor lymphocyte infusion donor (not recorded which). It is not recorded whose cells these are; they may come from a transplant donor. The chain employs TRBV7-2 and TRBJ1-2; D unclear. This chain's CDR3 is CASSPRGGYGYTF. The DNA for the CDR3 is TGTGCCAGCAGCCCGCGGGGAGGATACGGCTACACCTTC.